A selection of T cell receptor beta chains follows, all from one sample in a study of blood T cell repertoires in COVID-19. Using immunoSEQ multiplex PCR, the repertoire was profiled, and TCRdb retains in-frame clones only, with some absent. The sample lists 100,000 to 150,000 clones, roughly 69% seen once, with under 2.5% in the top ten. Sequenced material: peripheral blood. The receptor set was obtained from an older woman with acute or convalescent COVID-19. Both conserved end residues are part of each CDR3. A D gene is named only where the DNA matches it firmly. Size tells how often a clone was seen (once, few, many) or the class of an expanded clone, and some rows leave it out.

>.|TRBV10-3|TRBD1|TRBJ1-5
CAISGTGEGNQPQHF
TGTGCCATCAGTGGGACAGGGGAGGGCAATCAGCCCCAGCATTTT
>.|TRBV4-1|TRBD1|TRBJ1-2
CASSFRDSYSPNYGYTF
TGCGCCAGCAGTTTCCGGGACAGTTATTCGCCTAACTATGGCTACACCTTC
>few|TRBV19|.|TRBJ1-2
CASSKKIQLNYGYTF
TGTGCCAGTAGTAAGAAAATACAGCTTAACTATGGCTACACCTTC
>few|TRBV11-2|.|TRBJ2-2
CASSQIVRGTYRTTGELFF
TGTGCCAGCAGCCAAATTGTTCGGGGTACTTATCGAACCACCGGGGAGCTGTTTTTT
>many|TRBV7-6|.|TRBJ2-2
CASSSETAANTGELFF
TGTGCCAGCAGTTCCGAGACTGCTGCGAACACCGGGGAGCTGTTTTTT
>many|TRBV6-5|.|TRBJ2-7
CASSYSYGQTYEQYF
TGTGCCAGCAGTTACTCGTACGGACAGACCTACGAGCAGTACTTC
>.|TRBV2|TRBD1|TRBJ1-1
CASSGQGSVNTEAFF
TGTGCCAGCAGTGGACAGGGCTCTGTTAACACTGAAGCTTTCTTT
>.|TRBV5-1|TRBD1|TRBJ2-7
CASSLGTGTGVYEQYF
TGCGCCAGCAGCTTGGGAACCGGGACAGGAGTCTACGAGCAGTACTTC
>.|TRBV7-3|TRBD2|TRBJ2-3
CASSSSTSAGSTDTQYF
TGTGCCAGCAGCTCCTCAACCTCAGCGGGAAGCACAGATACGCAGTATTTT
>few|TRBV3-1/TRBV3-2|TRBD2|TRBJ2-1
CASSSLAGGVDTYEQFF
TGTGCCAGCAGCTCACTAGCGGGGGGAGTCGACACCTATGAGCAGTTCTTC
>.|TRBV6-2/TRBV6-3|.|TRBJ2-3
CASSRGTSRTDTQYF
TGTGCCAGCAGTAGGGGGACCTCCCGCACAGATACGCAGTATTTT
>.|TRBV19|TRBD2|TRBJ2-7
CASSIKLGLANSYEQYF
TGTGCCAGTAGTATAAAATTGGGACTAGCGAATTCCTACGAGCAGTACTTC
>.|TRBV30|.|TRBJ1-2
CAWTRGGGYTF
TGTGCCTGGACCCGGGGTGGGGGCTACACCTTC
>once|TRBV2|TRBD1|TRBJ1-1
CASRGTADTEAFF
TGTGCCAGCCGAGGGACAGCCGACACTGAAGCTTTCTTT
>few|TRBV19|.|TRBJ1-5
CASSIDSGDQPQHF
TGTGCCAGTAGTATTGATAGTGGAGATCAGCCCCAGCATTTT
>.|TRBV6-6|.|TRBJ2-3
CASTSEGSRAADTQYF
TGTGCCAGCACCTCGGAGGGGAGTCGGGCCGCAGATACGCAGTATTTT
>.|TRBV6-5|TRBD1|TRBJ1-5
CASGMTGVSHF
TGTGCCAGCGGAATGACAGGGGTTAGCCATTTT
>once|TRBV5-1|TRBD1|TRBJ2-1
CASSPQGESYNEQFF
TGCGCCAGCAGTCCCCAGGGGGAATCCTACAATGAGCAGTTCTTC
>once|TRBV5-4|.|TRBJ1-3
CAVRAHSGNTIYF
TGTGCCGTGAGGGCTCACTCTGGAAACACCATATATTTT
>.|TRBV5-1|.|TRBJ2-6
CASLDSGANVLTF
TGCGCCAGCCTAGACTCTGGGGCCAACGTCCTGACTTTC
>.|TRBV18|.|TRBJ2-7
CASSPLPRSSYEQYF
TGTGCCAGCTCACCACTCCCTAGGAGCTCCTACGAGCAGTACTTC
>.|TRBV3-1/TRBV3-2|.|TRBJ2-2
CASSHDGLNTGELFF
TGTGCCAGCAGCCACGACGGACTTAACACCGGGGAGCTGTTTTTT
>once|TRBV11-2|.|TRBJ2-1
CASSLTGAWYNEQFF
TGTGCCAGCAGCTTAACGGGAGCTTGGTACAATGAGCAGTTCTTC
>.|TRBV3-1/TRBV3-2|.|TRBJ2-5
CASSPRGGALGETQYF
TGTGCCAGCAGCCCCCGAGGAGGGGCCCTGGGGGAGACCCAGTACTTC
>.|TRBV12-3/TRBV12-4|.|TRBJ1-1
CASLTGGGTEAFF
TGTGCCAGCCTAACTGGGGGGGGCACTGAAGCTTTCTTT
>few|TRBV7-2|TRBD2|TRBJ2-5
CASSLALAGVETQYF
TGTGCCAGCAGCTTAGCCCTAGCGGGGGTAGAGACCCAGTACTTC
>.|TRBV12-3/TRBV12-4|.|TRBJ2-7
CASSLGQTYEQYF
TGTGCCAGCAGTTTAGGACAGACCTACGAGCAGTACTTC
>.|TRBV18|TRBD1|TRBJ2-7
CASSPGQRLHEQYF
TGTGCCAGCTCACCGGGACAGAGACTCCACGAGCAGTACTTC